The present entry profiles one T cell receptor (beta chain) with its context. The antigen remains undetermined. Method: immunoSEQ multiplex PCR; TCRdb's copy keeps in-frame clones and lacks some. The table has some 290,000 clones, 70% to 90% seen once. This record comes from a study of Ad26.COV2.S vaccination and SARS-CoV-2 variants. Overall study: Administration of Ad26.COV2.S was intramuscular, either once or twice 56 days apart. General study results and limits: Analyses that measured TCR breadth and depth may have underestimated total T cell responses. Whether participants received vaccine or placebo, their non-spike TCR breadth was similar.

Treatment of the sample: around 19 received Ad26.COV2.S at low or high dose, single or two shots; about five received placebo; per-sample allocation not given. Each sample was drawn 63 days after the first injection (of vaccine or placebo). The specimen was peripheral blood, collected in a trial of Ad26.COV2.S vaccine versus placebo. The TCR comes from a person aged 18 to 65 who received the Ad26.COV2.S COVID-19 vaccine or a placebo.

CDR3 sequence: CASSPRLISGNTIYF. The DNA of the CDR3 is TGTGCCAGCTCACCCAGGCTAATCTCTGGAAACACCATATATTTT. The chain employs TRBV18 and TRBJ1-3; D is ambiguous. Germline CDR1 reads KGHSH; CDR2 reads LQKENI. Trimming left V 3 bases short and J 0 bases short, with 9 bases between. There are 15 residues in the CDR3.